The 31 T cell receptor beta chains in this list originate from one sample, sequenced in a study of cytomegalovirus exposure and HLA in healthy donors. PCR amplification relied on 60 Vbeta primers (plus 13 Jbeta primers). Assay: immunoSEQ multiplex PCR; the TCRdb copy retains only in-frame clones and omits some. This table holds roughly 200,000 clones, just under 80% found once. The sequenced material came from PBMCs. Receptor source: a female donor in good health and CMV-seronegative.

This sequence joins TRBV9 and TRBJ2-2; 9 bases align to TRBD1. This CDR3 spans 15 amino acids. Germline CDR1 reads SGDLS; CDR2 reads YYNGEE. J gave up 3 bases and V 5 bases, and 5 bases lay outside the gene matches. The CDR3 spells CASRVDRGDTGELFF. The CDR3 DNA reads TGTGCCAGCAGAGTGGACAGGGGAGACACCGGGGAGCTGTTTTTT. Combining the CDR3 with reference TRBV9 and TRBJ2-2 gives the whole variable domain DSGVTQTPKHLITATGQRVTLRCSPRSGDLSVYWYQQSLDQGLQFLIQYYNGEERAKGNILERFSAQQFPDLHSELNLSSLELGDSALYFCASRVDRGDTGELFFGEGSRLTVL.

This clone was counted a few times. V usage is TRBV11-3 and J usage is TRBJ1-3; a possible D gene is TRBD1 (6 bases). V lost 5 bases to trimming and J lost 0 bases, with 17 bases between them. Germline lookup yields CDR1 SGHNT and CDR2 YENEEA. The CDR3 runs 17 residues. The CDR3 nucleotides are TGTGCCAGCAGCGACTTCTTACAGGGAAACTCTGGAAACACCATATATTTT. Its protein product is CASSDFLQGNSGNTIYF.

This chain joins TRBV9 and TRBJ2-2, with a possible D match to TRBD1 (5 bases). The CDR3 is 16 amino acids. The V gene's germline CDR1 is SGDLS and CDR2 YYNGEE. Trimming took 4 bases from V and 5 from J, leaving 18 bases between them. CDR3 coding DNA: TGTGCCAGCAGCCACAACGAAGGGGAAGATACCGGGGAGCTGTTTTTT. Protein: CASSHNEGEDTGELFF.

The J gene is TRBJ2-1, the V gene TRBV11-2; weak D call: TRBD2 (6 bases). Per the germline V gene, CDR1 is SGHAT and CDR2 is FQNNGV. The CDR3 totals 15 residues. Deletions cut 1 base from V and 7 bases from J, with 14 bases between. CDR3 DNA: TGTGCCAGCAGCTTAGTCGGCGGGACGGGTAATGAGCAGTTCTTC. Its translation is CASSLVGGTGNEQFF.

For this clone: The sample carries other DNA sequences with the same CDR3. The J gene is TRBJ2-7, the V gene TRBV4-1, with TRBD1 identical over 12 bases. The CDR3 runs 14 residues. The junction had 7 bases not matched to a gene; V was cut back by 6 bases and J by 7 bases. Germline V lookup: CDR1 MGHRA, CDR2 YSYEKL. CDR3 protein: CASRPGQGAGEQYF. The CDR3 DNA reads TGCGCCAGCAGGCCGGGACAGGGGGCGGGAGAGCAGTACTTC.

The rearrangement links TRBV11-2 to TRBJ1-2; perhaps TRBD1 as D (6 bases). Trimming stripped 5 bases from V and 3 bases from J, with 13 bases between. The germline gives CDR1 SGHAT, CDR2 FQNNGV. The length of the CDR3 is 14 residues. For the CDR3, the DNA is TGTGCCAGCAGCCTACTGGGACAAGACTATGGCTACACCTTC. Protein: CASSLLGQDYGYTF.

The V and J genes are TRBV6-5 and TRBJ1-2; TRBD1 matches at 8 bases. Trimming removed 10 bases from V and 4 bases from J; junction bases left unmatched: 8. Germline V lookup: CDR1 MNHEY, CDR2 SVGAGI. The CDR3 is 13 residues long. Here the CDR3 DNA reads TGTGCCACCCAGACAGGGGAGGGCTATGGCTACACCTTC. Residues: CATQTGEGYGYTF.

In this sample, this clone turned up a few times. This chain connects TRBV11-1 to TRBJ1-2; perhaps TRBD1 as D (6 bases). The CDR3 has 12 amino acids. V gave up 1 base and J gave up 8 bases, with 8 bases separating them. Germline-derived CDR1 and CDR2 are SGHAT and FQDESV (reference sequence). CDR3 loop: CASSLEGDGYTF. The CDR3 nucleotides are TGTGCCAGCAGCTTAGAGGGGGACGGCTACACCTTC.

The chain couples TRBV9 to TRBJ1-6; TRBD1 is a possible D gene (6 bases). Germline values: CDR1 SGDLS, CDR2 YYNGEE. Between the trimmed V and J ends, which lost 0 bases and 6 bases, there was a span of 10 bases. The CDR3 is 15 amino acids. The CDR3 reads CASSVGGGRNSPLHF. CDR3 bases: TGTGCCAGCAGCGTAGGGGGGGGCCGTAATTCACCCCTCCACTTT.

With regard to this clone: A read error may account for a junction end that differs from germline. Different DNA sequences within this sample yield the same CDR3. The genes are TRBV12-5 and TRBJ1-2, with D unresolved. CDR3 size: 14 residues. Germline V CDR1 and CDR2: LGHNT, FRNRAP. CDR3 DNA: TGTGCTAGTGGTGAACCGGGATTTACTTATGGCTACACCTTT. Translation: CASGEPGFTYGYTF.

The chain links TRBV30 to TRBJ2-3; 8 bases line up with TRBD2. The length of the CDR3 is 13 residues. J lost 5 bases, V lost 7 bases, and 8 bases had no gene match. Per the germline V gene, CDR1 is GTSNPN and CDR2 is SVGIG (reference sequence). In nucleotides, the CDR3 is TGTGCCTCCGGGCAGCGGGAGAGAGATACGCAGTATTTT. It specifies CASGQRERDTQYF.

This clone came up a few times. The V call is TRBV5-4, the J call TRBJ2-7, with 13 bases lining up with TRBD2. The V gene end was trimmed by 3 bases and the J gene end by 9 bases; junction bases not matched to a gene: 12. CDR1 and CDR2 from the germline V gene are SGHNT and YYREEE (reference sequence). The CDR3 has 16 amino acids. The CDR3 bases are TGTGCCAGCAGCTGGACTAGCGGGGGCCTCTACGAAGGGCAGTACTTC. It is translated as CASSWTSGGLYEGQYF.

This rearrangement joins TRBV15 to TRBJ1-1; unclear D gene. CDR1 is LNHNV, CDR2 YYDKDF, per germline (reference sequence). The CDR3 runs 14 residues. Trimming removed 3 bases from V and 0 bases from J, with 8 bases in between. Here the CDR3 DNA reads TGTGCCACCAGCAGGGGCACCATGAACACTGAAGCTTTCTTT. Its protein is CATSRGTMNTEAFF.

This clone turned up a few times. The chain carries TRBV28 and TRBJ1-3, with D perhaps matching TRBD1 (5 bases). The CDR3 contains 15 residues. Germline V gives CDR1 MDHEN, CDR2 SYDVKM. V was trimmed by 4 bases and J by 0 bases, leaving 10 bases between them. CDR3 DNA: TGTGCCAGCAGTTCCGGGACTCACTCTGGAAACACCATATATTTT. Protein product: CASSSGTHSGNTIYF.

The chain is built from TRBV27 and TRBJ2-1, with D possibly matching TRBD2 (5 bases). The germline gives CDR1 MNHEY, CDR2 SMNVEV (reference sequence). V lost 6 bases and J 0 bases, leaving 12 bases between the germline ends. This CDR3 has 15 residues. The CDR3 spells CASSPITSSYNEQFF. Written as DNA, the CDR3 is TGTGCCAGCAGCCCCATCACTAGCTCCTACAATGAGCAGTTCTTC.

This clone has a single count. V usage is TRBV27 and J usage is TRBJ1-5; D not resolved. Germline V CDR1 and CDR2: MNHEY, SMNVEV (reference sequence). The CDR3 is 13 amino acids. Trimming left V 4 bases short and J 9 bases short, with 13 bases between. CDR3 DNA sequence: TGTGCCAGCAGTTACTCCGCGGATTTGCCCCAGCATTTT. Translation: CASSYSADLPQHF.

The V and J genes are TRBV30 and TRBJ1-1; perhaps TRBD1 as D (6 bases). CDR3 length equals 15 residues. Looked up from germline, CDR1 is GTSNPN and CDR2 is SVGIG (reference sequence). With 6 bases removed from V and 1 base from J, the gap between germline ends came to 18 bases. In nucleotides, the CDR3 is TGTGCCTGCCCGCCCGCGGACAGACAGAACACTGAAGCTTTCTTT. This sequence encodes CACPPADRQNTEAFF. Together with reference TRBV30 and TRBJ1-1, the CDR3 gives the full variable domain: SQTIHQWPATLVQPVGSPLSLECTVEGTSNPNLYWYRQAAGRGLQLLFYSVGIGQISSEVPQNLSASRPQDRQFILSSKKLLLSDSGFYLCACPPADRQNTEAFFGQGTRLTVV.

V usage is TRBV5-1 and J usage is TRBJ2-1, with D unresolved. Germline CDR1 is SGHRS and CDR2 is YFSETQ. The CDR3 is 14 residues long. Trimming cost V 0 bases and J 6 bases, with 10 bases left between them. This CDR3 is CASSLAIPTNEQFF. CDR3 in DNA: TGCGCCAGCAGCTTGGCTATTCCAACCAATGAGCAGTTCTTC.

CDR3 sequence (DNA): TGTGCCAGCAGCCCCCCCACCAAACAGGGATACAATGAGCAGTTCTTC. Protein sequence: CASSPPTKQGYNEQFF. This sequence joins TRBV28 and TRBJ2-1; the D gene is possibly TRBD1 (6 bases). V was pared by 6 bases and J by 4 bases, with 19 bases between. Germline CDR1 reads MDHEN; CDR2 reads SYDVKM. CDR3 length: 16 residues.

Only one count was recorded for this clone. The V call is TRBV28, the J call TRBJ1-5; D unclear. This CDR3 spans 11 amino acids. Trimming left V 6 bases short and J 10 bases short, with 10 bases between. Germline V gene lookup returns CDR1 MDHEN and CDR2 SYDVKM. CDR3 coding DNA: TGTGCCAGCAGCTTTCGGGGTCCCCAGCATTTT. Translation: CASSFRGPQHF.

J is TRBJ2-3 and V is TRBV9; 7 bases map to TRBD2. V trimming: 3 bases; J trimming: 0 bases; junction bases outside the gene matches: 10. In germline, CDR1 is SGDLS, CDR2 YYNGEE. This CDR3 comprises 17 residues. CDR3 DNA sequence: TGTGCCAGCAGCGCCGTATCCTCTAGCGGCAGCACAGATACGCAGTATTTT. Translation: CASSAVSSSGSTDTQYF.

The rearrangement joins TRBV19 to TRBJ1-2; 8 positions agree with TRBD1. The CDR3 extends over 14 amino acids. Unmatched junction bases numbered 4, after V lost 3 bases and J lost 4 bases. Germline V gene lookup returns CDR1 LNHDA and CDR2 SQIVND (reference sequence). In DNA, the CDR3 is TGTGCCAGTAGTATTGGGCAGGGGGCCTATGGCTACACCTTC. Translation gives CASSIGQGAYGYTF. Full variable domain (outside the CDR3, taken from reference TRBV19 and TRBJ1-2): DGGITQSPKYLFRKEGQNVTLSCEQNLNHDAMYWYRQDPGQGLRLIYYSQIVNDFQKGDIAEGYSVSREKKESFPLTVTSAQKNPTAFYLCASSIGQGAYGYTFGSGTRLTVV.

The CDR3: CASSSPEVQSYNEQFF. In DNA form, the CDR3 reads TGTGCCAGCAGTTCCCCGGAGGTCCAGTCCTACAATGAGCAGTTCTTC. V gene TRBV28 combines with J gene TRBJ2-1; TRBD2 is a possible D gene (5 bases). With 4 bases removed from V and 1 base from J, the gap between germline ends came to 14 bases. CDR3 length equals 16 residues. CDR1 is MDHEN and CDR2 is SYDVKM in the germline V gene.

This sequence joins TRBV7-2 and TRBJ2-7, with TRBD1 identical over 12 bases. With 5 bases clipped from V and 5 bases from J, the junction kept 4 bases outside the gene matches. The CDR3 length is 14 residues. The germline CDR1 and CDR2 sequences are SGHTA and FQGNSA. As DNA, the CDR3 is TGTGCCAGCAGCCGGGACAGGGGGCGAAACGAGCAGTACTTC. Translating gives CASSRDRGRNEQYF.

V usage is TRBV13 and J usage is TRBJ2-5; D might be TRBD1 (6 bases). V was clipped by 5 bases and J by 5 bases, with 12 bases between them. Germline V gene sequence: CDR1 PRHDT, CDR2 FYEKMQ (reference sequence). This CDR3 has 13 residues. As DNA, the CDR3 is TGTGCCAGCAGCCTCGGACAGATGGAGACCCAGTACTTC. Translated: CASSLGQMETQYF.

This clone was seen a handful of times. The V gene is TRBV29-1, the J gene TRBJ2-7; a possible D gene is TRBD2 (5 bases). The CDR3 extends over 12 amino acids. Trimming cost V 8 bases and J 2 bases, with 13 bases left between them. CDR1 is SQVTM, CDR2 ANQGSEA, per germline. CDR3 loop: CSSGSSPYEQYF. CDR3 coding DNA: TGCAGCTCGGGAAGTTCCCCCTACGAGCAGTACTTC.

This chain uses TRBV7-8 with TRBJ2-3; 7 bases fit TRBD2. The V and J ends lost 3 bases and 2 bases, in that order; junction bases with no gene match: 5. CDR1 and CDR2 (germline): SGHVS, FQNEAQ. The CDR3 has 15 residues. The CDR3 here is CASSFFSGNTDTQYF. In DNA form, the CDR3 reads TGTGCCAGCAGCTTTTTCAGCGGGAACACAGATACGCAGTATTTT.

The V and J genes are TRBV28 and TRBJ2-7; 8 positions agree with TRBD2. This CDR3 is built from 16 residues. Per the germline V gene, CDR1 is MDHEN and CDR2 is SYDVKM. Unmatched junction bases numbered 10, after V lost 6 bases and J lost 0 bases. CDR3 sequence reads: CASSSISGDPSYEQYF. In nucleotides, the CDR3 is TGTGCCAGCAGCTCTATTAGCGGGGACCCCTCCTACGAGCAGTACTTC.

The chain uses TRBV11-2 and TRBJ1-3, with a weak D call TRBD1 (5 bases). Germline CDR1 SGHAT, CDR2 FQNNGV. Trimming pared 0 bases from V and 2 bases from J, leaving 8 bases between. This CDR3 region has 15 residues. The chain's CDR3 is CASSLEPGPGNTIYF. CDR3 nucleotide sequence: TGTGCCAGCAGCTTAGAGCCAGGGCCTGGAAACACCATATATTTT.

This chain joins TRBV11-2 and TRBJ2-2, with D possibly TRBD1 on 6 matching bases. The CDR3 length is 18 residues. Trimming removed 1 base from V and 0 bases from J, with 15 bases in between. The V gene's germline CDR1 is SGHAT and CDR2 FQNNGV. CDR3 nucleotide sequence: TGTGCCAGCAGCTTAGTGGGCTGGGGGCAGGCGAACACCGGGGAGCTGTTTTTT. Amino acids: CASSLVGWGQANTGELFF.

The rearrangement joins TRBV7-6 to TRBJ2-2; possible D gene TRBD2, 5 bases. Per the germline V gene, CDR1 is SGHVS and CDR2 is FNYEAQ. The CDR3 contains 15 residues. Trimming took off 3 bases at V and 6 bases at J, with 14 bases between the two ends. DNA of the CDR3: TGTGCCAGCAGCTTTTTAAGCGGAAGAGCCGGGGAGCTGTTTTTT. Translating gives CASSFLSGRAGELFF.